The 16 T cell receptor beta chains given below trace back to one sample, sequenced in a study of vaccination and CD4 T cells after COVID-19. This sample's treatment: approximately 11-day PBMC culture with coronavirus spike peptide pools or control peptides (ViraFEST assay). Their antigens remain unidentified. Researchers used the Oncomine TCR Beta short-read assay to sequence DNA from cultured CD4+ T cells. MiXCR, applied by TCRdb to the PCR reads, yields one record per CDR3 protein. The sample shows about 21,000 distinct CDR3 sequences, 40% to 65% of them seen only once. The sequencing input was CD4+ T cells from blood, cultured in vitro. Source of these receptors: a human donor who had recovered from COVID-19.

This clonotype was seen a few times. The chain couples TRBV6-1 to TRBJ1-5; D is perhaps TRBD1 (6 bases). The CDR3 covers 16 residues. Per germline, CDR1 MNHNS and CDR2 SASEGT. V was trimmed by 5 bases and J by 1 base, leaving 15 bases between them. The CDR3 DNA follows: TGTGCCAGCAGTCGACCGACAGGAGCAAGCAATCAGCCCCAGCATTTT. It encodes CASSRPTGASNQPQHF.

The V and J genes are TRBV20-1 and TRBJ2-5; D remains unclear. V was shortened by 7 bases and J by 6 bases, with 12 bases between the two germline ends. Germline-derived CDR1 and CDR2 are DFQATT and SNEGSKA (reference sequence). The CDR3 consists of 11 residues. DNA for the CDR3: TGCAGTGTGACTGGGGATCAGACCCAGTACTTC. Amino acids: CSVTGDQTQYF.

The rearrangement links TRBV20-1 to TRBJ1-5; D is uncertain. This CDR3 has 13 amino acids. CDR1 DFQATT and CDR2 SNEGSKA come from the germline V gene (reference sequence). Trimming shortened V by 5 bases and J by 3 bases, and 11 bases separated the two germline ends. The DNA of the CDR3 is TGCAGTGCTCCGGACCGGACCAATCAGCCCCAGCATTTT. Its protein product is CSAPDRTNQPQHF.

This chain links TRBV20-1 with TRBJ2-5, with a possible D match to TRBD1 (5 bases). V was pared by 8 bases and J by 2 bases, with 18 bases between. Germline CDR1 DFQATT, CDR2 SNEGSKA (reference sequence). The CDR3 consists of 14 residues. DNA of the CDR3: TGCAGTATCAAGGGGATAAACCAACAAGAGACCCAGTACTTC. Translated: CSIKGINQQETQYF.

This rearrangement joins TRBV5-1 to TRBJ1-1, with TRBD1 identical over 7 bases. Germline V gene lookup returns CDR1 SGHRS and CDR2 YFSETQ. This CDR3 contains 15 residues. V shed 4 bases, J shed 0 bases, and the junction held 6 bases outside the gene matches. The CDR3 spells CASSPGGRMNTEAFF. CDR3 bases: TGCGCCAGCAGCCCAGGGGGGCGGATGAACACTGAAGCTTTCTTT.

The V gene is TRBV27, the J gene TRBJ1-1; TRBD1 is a possible D gene (6 bases). Germline assignment: CDR1 MNHEY and CDR2 SMNVEV (reference sequence). Trimming removed 4 bases at V and 0 bases at J, with 15 bases between. The CDR3 runs 16 residues. CDR3 sequence (DNA): TGTGCCAGCAGTTCACGGACAGTCGTGATGAACACTGAAGCTTTCTTT. This sequence encodes CASSSRTVVMNTEAFF.

This chain connects TRBV20-1 to TRBJ2-7; 13 bases are shared with TRBD2. Germline CDR1 DFQATT, CDR2 SNEGSKA (reference sequence). CDR3 size: 16 residues. Unmatched junction bases numbered 14, after V lost 6 bases and J lost 6 bases. The CDR3 spells CSAYDRLAGGLGEQYF. DNA for the CDR3: TGCAGTGCCTACGATCGACTAGCGGGGGGCCTAGGCGAGCAGTACTTC.

This clonotype was observed a few times. The chain joins TRBV6-1 to TRBJ1-6, with D unclear. The V gene lost 3 bases and the J gene lost 7 bases, with 7 bases spanning the gap. This CDR3 has 13 residues. Germline values: CDR1 MNHNS, CDR2 SASEGT. CDR3 sequence reads: CASSDQSNSPLHF. CDR3 bases: TGTGCCAGCAGTGACCAGAGCAATTCACCCCTCCACTTT.

In its sample, this clonotype was seen once. The chain has TRBV28 and TRBJ1-1; D call uncertain. Germline lookup yields CDR1 MDHEN and CDR2 SYDVKM. CDR3 length: 15 residues. V lost 5 bases and J 0 bases, leaving 13 bases between the germline ends. The CDR3 DNA follows: TGTGCCAGCAGTCCACCCTCTACCTTGAACACTGAAGCTTTCTTT. As protein: CASSPPSTLNTEAFF.

V usage is TRBV11-2 and J usage is TRBJ2-3, with D hard to call. In germline, CDR1 is SGHAT, CDR2 FQNNGV. V shed 2 bases and J shed 3 bases, with 6 bases lying between them. This CDR3 contains 13 residues. The CDR3 nucleotides are TGTGCCAGCAGCTTAAGTGCGACAGATACGCAGTATTTT. Translation: CASSLSATDTQYF.

The V call is TRBV18, the J call TRBJ2-1; D uncertain. The germline V gene has CDR1 KGHSH and CDR2 LQKENI. Trimming removed 3 bases from V and 8 bases from J, with 11 bases in between. CDR3 size: 13 residues. CDR3 bases: TGTGCCAGCTCACCTCCCTCTATCGATGAGCAGTTCTTC. Its protein is CASSPPSIDEQFF.

This chain links TRBV6-1 with TRBJ2-3; 12 nucleotides align to TRBD2. V was pared by 4 bases and J by 3 bases, with 8 bases of the junction left unmatched. The CDR3 is 17 amino acids. Per the germline V gene, CDR1 is MNHNS and CDR2 is SASEGT. The CDR3 sequence: CASSGARLAGATDTQYF. The CDR3 nucleotides are TGTGCCAGCAGTGGTGCCCGACTAGCGGGAGCGACAGATACGCAGTATTTT.

J is TRBJ2-7 and V is TRBV6-5; D is tentatively TRBD1 or TRBD2 (5 bases each). CDR3 length: 15 residues. V lost 1 base and J lost 3, with 13 bases in between. CDR1 and CDR2 from the germline V gene are MNHEY and SVGAGI. Here the CDR3 DNA reads TGTGCCAGCAGTTACTTTTTGGGACCTATCTACGAGCAGTACTTC. Protein sequence: CASSYFLGPIYEQYF.

The DNA of the CDR3 is TGTGCCAGCAGTTCGGGCGGGGCGGGACGAGGGACCCAGTACTTC. Translated, it gives CASSSGGAGRGTQYF. The chain recombines TRBV28 with TRBJ2-5; tentatively, D is TRBD2 (6 bases). Germline V lookup: CDR1 MDHEN, CDR2 SYDVKM. CDR3 length: 15 amino acids. The V gene lost 4 bases and the J gene lost 7 bases, with 19 bases spanning the gap.

The rearrangement joins TRBV20-1 to TRBJ1-2, with 7 bases aligning to TRBD1. V trimming: 3 bases; J trimming: 7 bases; junction bases outside the gene matches: 5. This CDR3 has 12 amino acids. Germline V lookup: CDR1 DFQATT, CDR2 SNEGSKA (reference sequence). The CDR3 DNA sequence: TGCAGTGCTAGGACAGGGCTGGTTGGCTACACCTTC. Its translation is CSARTGLVGYTF.

The chain employs TRBV20-1 and TRBJ1-4; the D gene is possibly TRBD1 (6 bases). Looked up from germline, CDR1 is DFQATT and CDR2 is SNEGSKA (reference sequence). This CDR3 has 12 amino acids. Trimming took off 5 bases at V and 7 bases at J, with 11 bases between the two ends. In DNA, the CDR3 is TGCAGTGCTTTTCCGGGGGCTGAAAAACTGTTTTTT. Residues: CSAFPGAEKLFF.